Shown below are 25 T cell receptor beta chains from a single sample sequenced in a study of metastatic and nonmetastatic thyroid tumors. Until they underwent thyroid surgery, no patient had received any treatment. From the PCR reads, TCRdb re-called clones with MiXCR. The repertoire holds roughly 45,000 clones, with about 3.3% as singletons. Sequences were obtained from blood. The receptor set was obtained from a female donor with papillary thyroid cancer or a benign thyroid nodule (not recorded which). Some clones in this sample may be carry-over from other donors' samples.

There are a few counts of this clone. The rearrangement uses TRBV6-1 and TRBJ2-2; 9 bases agree with TRBD2. V shed 5 bases, J shed 7 bases, and the junction held 5 bases outside the gene matches. The CDR3 is made up of 14 amino acids. Germline-derived CDR1 and CDR2 are MNHNS and SASEGT. CDR3 region: CASSRLAEYGELFF. Here the CDR3 DNA reads TGTGCCAGCAGTCGACTAGCGGAGTACGGGGAGCTGTTTTTT.

This clone was seen ten or more times. The chain joins TRBV9 to TRBJ2-7; a possible D gene is TRBD2 (5 bases). This CDR3 has 17 residues. The germline V and J ends were trimmed by 4 bases and 1 base, with 21 bases remaining between them. In germline, CDR1 is SGDLS, CDR2 YYNGEE. The CDR3 nucleotides are TGTGCCAGCAGCAAAGAAGGAGTACGGGGTGTGTCCTACGAGCAGTACTTC. This translates into CASSKEGVRGVSYEQYF.

This clone was counted between two and nine times. The chain uses TRBV11-2 and TRBJ2-2; 8 bases align to TRBD2. The CDR3 is made up of 17 amino acids. Germline values: CDR1 SGHAT, CDR2 FQNNGV. Trimming removed 1 base from V and 2 bases from J; junction bases left unmatched: 6. The CDR3 region has the DNA TGTGCCAGCAGCTTAGTCGGGGGGACTAGTAACACCGGGGAGCTGTTTTTT. Translating it yields CASSLVGGTSNTGELFF.

This chain links TRBV2 with TRBJ1-3, with D possibly matching TRBD1 (5 bases). The CDR3 has 14 residues. Germline assignment: CDR1 SNHLY and CDR2 FYNNEI. V was trimmed by 1 base and J by 5 bases, leaving 9 bases between them. In DNA, the CDR3 is TGTGCCAGCAGTGAAGGGGGGGAACGAAACACCATATATTTT. This encodes CASSEGGERNTIYF.

V and J are TRBV6-6 and TRBJ1-1; D is unresolved. Germline CDR1 and CDR2: MNHNY and SVGAGI (reference sequence). CDR3 length: 15 amino acids. The germline V and J ends were trimmed by 0 bases and 0 bases, with 8 bases remaining between them. The CDR3 spells CASSYSVPVNTEAFF. In DNA, the CDR3 is TGTGCCAGCAGTTACTCTGTCCCGGTGAACACTGAAGCTTTCTTT.

This clone has more than one count but fewer than ten. The rearrangement links TRBV6-6 to TRBJ1-2; 8 bases match TRBD1. This CDR3 is built from 15 residues. Germline-derived CDR1 and CDR2 are MNHNY and SVGAGI (reference sequence). J lost 0 bases, V lost 2 bases, and 2 bases had no gene match. CDR3 protein: CASSYGQGTNYGYTF. The DNA of the CDR3 is TGTGCCAGCAGTTACGGACAGGGTACTAACTATGGCTACACCTTC.

This clone came up many times. This chain joins TRBV12-3 or TRBV12-4 and TRBJ2-2, with D unresolved. The germline V and J ends were trimmed by 3 bases and 1 base, with 6 bases remaining between them. The CDR3 is 14 residues long. The CDR3 protein is CASSLTLNTGELFF. The DNA for the CDR3 is TGTGCCAGCAGTTTGACTTTGAACACCGGGGAGCTGTTTTTT.

This clone was counted many times. The chain is built from TRBV5-1 and TRBJ2-7; D is uncertain. This CDR3 contains 11 residues. Germline V gives CDR1 SGHRS, CDR2 YFSETQ. Trimming took off 2 bases at V and 5 bases at J, with 5 bases between the two ends. The CDR3 DNA follows: TGCGCCAGCAGCTTCTTAAACGAGCAGTACTTC. This sequence encodes CASSFLNEQYF.

There are many counts of this clone. The J gene is TRBJ1-3, the V gene TRBV6-1, with 8 bases that match TRBD1. Germline values: CDR1 MNHNS, CDR2 SASEGT. The V and J ends lost 5 bases and 1 base, in that order; junction bases with no gene match: 4. CDR3 length: 15 amino acids. The chain's CDR3 is CASSLGQASGNTIYF. CDR3 DNA sequence: TGTGCCAGCAGTCTGGGACAGGCTTCTGGAAACACCATATATTTT.

This clone was seen more than once but under ten times. The chain uses TRBV7-2 and TRBJ1-5; 8 positions match TRBD1. CDR1 SGHTA and CDR2 FQGNSA come from the germline V gene. V dropped 5 bases and J dropped 3; count of bases not matched to a gene: 12. The CDR3 runs 17 residues. The CDR3, as DNA: TGTGCCAGCAGCCCCTCGGTCGGGACAGGCCTCAATCAGCCCCAGCATTTT. Translated: CASSPSVGTGLNQPQHF.

This clone was seen repeatedly, ten times or more. CDR3 in DNA: TGTGCCAGCAGTGTACTAGCGGACTACAATGAGCAGTTCTTC. This translates into CASSVLADYNEQFF. The V call is TRBV2, the J call TRBJ2-1, with 8 bases that match TRBD2. Germline values: CDR1 SNHLY, CDR2 FYNNEI. The CDR3 totals 14 residues. Trimming cost V 4 bases and J 3 bases; bases outside gene matches: 2.

The chain uses TRBV6-1 and TRBJ2-2; TRBD2 aligns across 9 bases. J gave up 7 bases and V 0 bases, and 12 bases lay outside the gene matches. The CDR3 length is 18 residues. Germline assignment: CDR1 MNHNS and CDR2 SASEGT. CDR3 bases: TGTGCCAGCAGTGAAGCGCTTTGGAGCGGGAGGTCTGGCGGGGAGCTGTTTTTT. It translates to CASSEALWSGRSGGELFF.

The gene calls are TRBV6-1 and TRBJ1-2, with 12 positions matching TRBD1. Trimming at V came to 11 bases and at J to 8 bases, leaving 18 bases not matched to a gene. The CDR3 totals 16 residues. Germline V lookup: CDR1 MNHNS, CDR2 SASEGT. This CDR3 reads CAVLPRPGQGAWGYTF. The CDR3 DNA is TGTGCCGTACTACCCCGACCGGGACAGGGGGCTTGGGGCTACACCTTC.

This clone was counted a few times. The rearrangement joins TRBV20-1 to TRBJ2-1; 7 bases are a match to TRBD2. The CDR3 consists of 16 residues. The junction had 13 bases not matched to a gene; V was cut back by 0 bases and J by 8 bases. CDR1 is DFQATT and CDR2 is SNEGSKA in the germline V gene (reference sequence). The CDR3 spells CSARDPRLALRDEQFF. CDR3 sequence (DNA): TGCAGTGCTAGAGATCCCCGACTAGCTCTGAGGGATGAGCAGTTCTTC.

This clone has at least ten counts. This chain connects TRBV2 to TRBJ2-7, with 7 bases lining up with TRBD1. The CDR3 sequence is 15 residues long. V dropped 5 bases and J dropped 1; count of bases not matched to a gene: 8. Germline V gene sequence: CDR1 SNHLY, CDR2 FYNNEI. CDR3 sequence (DNA): TGTGCCAGCAGTAGGGACGGGACAGCGTCCTACGAGCAGTACTTC. Residues: CASSRDGTASYEQYF.

Ten or more counts support this clone. This chain connects TRBV2 to TRBJ2-5; 8 bases fit TRBD2. This CDR3 has 14 amino acids. The germline gives CDR1 SNHLY, CDR2 FYNNEI. Trimming cost V 5 bases and J 6 bases; bases outside gene matches: 8. As DNA, the CDR3 is TGTGCCAGCAGTCTCAACCGGGGGGGACAGACCCAGTACTTC. Its protein is CASSLNRGGQTQYF.

The CDR3 nucleotides are TGTGCCAGCAGTTCCCCTTACCTCCGGGACTCCGCTAGCACAGATACGCAGTATTTT. Its protein product is CASSSPYLRDSASTDTQYF. V is TRBV28 and J is TRBJ2-3; the D gene is possibly TRBD2 (6 bases). There are 19 residues in the CDR3. Trimming left V 4 bases short and J 0 bases short, with 23 bases between. CDR1 MDHEN and CDR2 SYDVKM come from the germline V gene.

This clone has at least ten counts. V gene TRBV29-1 combines with J gene TRBJ1-1; unclear D gene. The CDR3 spans 14 residues. V lost 7 bases to trimming and J lost 5 bases, with 20 bases between them. Germline CDR1 is SQVTM and CDR2 is ANQGSEA. CDR3 loop: CSARSPGGGTEAFF. DNA for the CDR3: TGCAGCGCCCGATCCCCGGGCGGTGGGACTGAAGCTTTCTTT.

The CDR3 here is CASTGLADFTGELFF. The CDR3 nucleotides read TGTGCCAGCACCGGACTAGCCGATTTCACCGGGGAGCTGTTTTTT. The rearrangement uses TRBV6-2 or TRBV6-3 and TRBJ2-2; 8 bases agree with TRBD2. CDR3 size: 15 residues. With V trimmed by 7 bases and J by 4 bases, 8 bases remained unmatched. Per the germline V gene, CDR1 is MNHEY and CDR2 is SVGEGT.

This clone has ten or more counts. V usage is TRBV5-1 and J usage is TRBJ2-7, with D possibly being TRBD1 (5 bases). Germline CDR1 reads SGHRS; CDR2 reads YFSETQ. The length of the CDR3 is 14 residues. The V end lost 4 bases, the J end lost 2 bases, and 13 bases lay between the germline ends. The CDR3 nucleotides read TGCGCCAGCAGCAAAGCAGGGATTCCCTACGAGCAGTACTTC. This gives the protein CASSKAGIPYEQYF.

J is TRBJ2-5 and V is TRBV19; 9 bases align to TRBD2. Germline CDR1 and CDR2: LNHDA and SQIVND (reference sequence). The CDR3 runs 15 residues. V was clipped by 5 bases and J by 3 bases; unmatched bases: 7. CDR3 residues: CASSRSGGREETQYF. Written as DNA, the CDR3 is TGTGCCAGTAGTCGCAGCGGGGGGAGAGAAGAGACCCAGTACTTC.

This clone was counted ten times or more. The V and J genes are TRBV5-4 and TRBJ2-3, with 15 bases aligning to TRBD2. This CDR3 spans 16 amino acids. V lost 4 bases, J lost 4 bases, and 4 bases stayed unmatched. CDR1 and CDR2 from the germline V gene are SGHNT and YYREEE (reference sequence). The CDR3: CASSRGLAGGADTQYF. In DNA form, the CDR3 reads TGTGCCAGCAGCCGGGGACTAGCGGGAGGAGCAGATACGCAGTATTTT.

CDR3 sequence reads: CASRDRGFGQPQHF. The CDR3 bases are TGTGCCAGTAGGGACAGGGGTTTCGGTCAGCCCCAGCATTTT. The J gene is TRBJ1-5, the V gene TRBV19, with 9 bases fitting TRBD1. Germline trimming cut 6 bases from V and 6 bases from J; bases unmatched to any gene: 6. The CDR3 is 14 amino acids. Germline V gene lookup returns CDR1 LNHDA and CDR2 SQIVND (reference sequence).

J is TRBJ2-7 and V is TRBV20-1, with 7 bases aligning to TRBD2. Germline values: CDR1 DFQATT, CDR2 SNEGSKA (reference sequence). V lost 1 base, J lost 2 bases, and 5 bases stayed unmatched. The CDR3 covers 14 residues. DNA of the CDR3: TGCAGTGCTAGAGCGGAGCGGGAAACCTACGAGCAGTACTTC. Translating it yields CSARAERETYEQYF.

This clone was seen ten or more times. This chain uses TRBV7-6 with TRBJ2-1; TRBD2 aligns across 10 bases. V lost 3 bases to trimming and J lost 14 bases; unmatched junction nucleotides: 4. Germline V CDR1 and CDR2: SGHVS, FNYEAQ. The CDR3 totals 12 residues. The CDR3: CASSLSSGSKFF. CDR3 coding DNA: TGTGCCAGCAGCTTGTCTAGCGGGAGTAAGTTCTTC.